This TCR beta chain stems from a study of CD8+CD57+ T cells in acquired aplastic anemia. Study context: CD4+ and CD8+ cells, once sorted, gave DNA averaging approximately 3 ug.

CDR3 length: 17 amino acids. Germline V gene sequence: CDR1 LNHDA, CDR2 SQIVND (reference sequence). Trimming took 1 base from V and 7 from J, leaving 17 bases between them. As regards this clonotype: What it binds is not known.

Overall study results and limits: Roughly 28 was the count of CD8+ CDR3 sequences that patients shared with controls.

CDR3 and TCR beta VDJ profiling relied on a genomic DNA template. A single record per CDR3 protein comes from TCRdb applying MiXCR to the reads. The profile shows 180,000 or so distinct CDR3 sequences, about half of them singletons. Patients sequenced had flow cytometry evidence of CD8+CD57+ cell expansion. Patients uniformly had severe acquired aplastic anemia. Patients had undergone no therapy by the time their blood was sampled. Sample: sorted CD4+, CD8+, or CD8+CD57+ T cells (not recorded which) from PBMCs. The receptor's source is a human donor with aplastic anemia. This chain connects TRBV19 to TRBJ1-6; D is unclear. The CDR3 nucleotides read TGTGCCAGTAGTATAGTCCACACGGGAAGTAGCAATTCACCCCTCCACTTT. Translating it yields CASSIVHTGSSNSPLHF.